These 30 T cell receptor beta chains were sequenced from one sample in a study of cytomegalovirus exposure and HLA in healthy donors. In the PCR, 60 Vbeta and 13 Jbeta primers were used. Profiled with immunoSEQ multiplex PCR; TCRdb holds only in-frame clones, not every one. The sample has 190,000 or so clones, about 79% seen once. Sequencing was done on a sample of PBMCs. The receptors come from a boy between 2 and 10 years old in good health and CMV-seronegative.

This chain joins TRBV6-5 and TRBJ1-2; D is unclear. V lost 2 bases, J lost 2 bases, and 6 bases lay in between. Germline V CDR1 and CDR2: MNHEY, SVGAGI. The CDR3 has 13 amino acids. CDR3 amino acids: CASSYTANYGYTF. CDR3 nucleotide sequence: TGTGCCAGCAGTTACACAGCAAACTATGGCTACACCTTC.

This clone was counted once. The gene calls are TRBV29-1 and TRBJ1-2; no definite D call. The ends were cut back, 5 bases at V and 4 bases at J, with 17 bases in the middle. Germline CDR1 reads SQVTM; CDR2 reads ANQGSEA. This CDR3 region has 14 residues. The CDR3 reads CSVIPMRSLYGYTF. The CDR3 DNA follows: TGCAGCGTTATTCCCATGCGCTCACTCTATGGCTACACCTTC.

CDR3 protein: CASSSMTGPRDTQYF. The CDR3 DNA reads TGCGCCAGCAGCTCGATGACAGGGCCGCGTGATACGCAGTATTTT. The V call is TRBV5-1, the J call TRBJ2-3; TRBD1 matches at 7 bases. The V gene's germline CDR1 is SGHRS and CDR2 YFSETQ. The V and J ends lost 3 bases and 6 bases, in that order; junction bases with no gene match: 10. This CDR3 is built from 15 residues.

The V and J genes are TRBV19 and TRBJ2-2; D might be TRBD1 (6 bases). V shed 2 bases and J shed 6 bases, with 13 bases lying between them. CDR1 is LNHDA, CDR2 SQIVND, per germline (reference sequence). The CDR3 runs to 15 residues. The CDR3 sequence: CASSISRTVSGELFF. The CDR3 nucleotides read TGTGCCAGTAGTATAAGCCGGACAGTATCCGGGGAGCTGTTTTTT.

The chain links TRBV4-3 to TRBJ1-1; perhaps TRBD1 as D (5 bases). CDR3 length equals 15 residues. Germline CDR1 is LGHNA and CDR2 is YSLEER. With 0 bases removed from V and 0 bases from J, the gap between germline ends came to 8 bases. CDR3 DNA: TGCGCCAGCAGCCAAGAACCAGGGATGAACACTGAAGCTTTCTTT. This codes for CASSQEPGMNTEAFF.

J is TRBJ1-6 and V is TRBV6-1, with D uncertain. Trimming pared 4 bases from V and 7 bases from J, leaving 20 bases between. The CDR3 length is 17 residues. The germline gives CDR1 MNHNS, CDR2 SASEGT. The DNA for the CDR3 is TGTGCCAGCAGTGTAAACCCCGGGAACCTCTGGAATTCACCCCTCCACTTT. Protein: CASSVNPGNLWNSPLHF.

The chain joins TRBV5-8 to TRBJ2-2, with TRBD1 matching 9 bases. V lost 4 bases and J lost 2; bases outside the gene matches: 9. Germline V gene data show CDR1 as SGHTS and CDR2 as YDEGEE. This CDR3 has 17 amino acids. CDR3 DNA sequence: TGTGCCAGCAGCCCAAGGACAGGGGACACTAACACCGGGGAGCTGTTTTTT. Translating it yields CASSPRTGDTNTGELFF.

V usage is TRBV4-1 and J usage is TRBJ1-6; possibly TRBD1 for D (5 bases). From germline, CDR1 is MGHRA and CDR2 YSYEKL. The ends were cut back, 8 bases at V and 7 bases at J, with 15 bases in the middle. The CDR3 extends over 14 amino acids. The CDR3: CASRRVGGNSPLHF. For the CDR3, the DNA is TGCGCCAGCCGTCGGGTGGGGGGAAATTCACCCCTCCACTTT.

This clone came up once. At one end the junction does not follow the germline gene, possibly because of a read error. Other nucleotide sequences from this sample produce the same CDR3. V and J are TRBV11-3 and TRBJ2-2; perhaps TRBD1 as D (6 bases). The germline gives CDR1 SGHNT, CDR2 YENEEA. This CDR3 is built from 14 residues. CDR3: CASSLEAGARELFF. Here the CDR3 DNA reads TGTGCCAGCAGCTTAGAAGCAGGGGCGAGGGAGTTGTTTTTT.

This clone was observed a few times. In nucleotides, the CDR3 is TGTGCCAGCAGCCTAGACGGAACCGGGACAGAGAATTCACCCCTCCACTTT. Protein: CASSLDGTGTENSPLHF. The chain is built from TRBV27 and TRBJ1-6, with 7 bases identical to TRBD1. Germline values: CDR1 MNHEY, CDR2 SMNVEV (reference sequence). The CDR3 is 17 residues long. The V gene end was trimmed by 6 bases and the J gene end by 7 bases; junction bases not matched to a gene: 15.

The CDR3 DNA is TGTGCCAGCAGCGTAGTGTATTGGGCTAGCGGGGCTAGCACAGATACGCAGTATTTT. Translating it yields CASSVVYWASGASTDTQYF. V gene TRBV9 combines with J gene TRBJ2-3, with 9 bases lining up with TRBD2. The CDR3 is made up of 19 amino acids. Trimming at V came to 0 bases and at J to 0 bases, leaving 11 bases not matched to a gene. CDR1 and CDR2 from the germline V gene are SGDLS and YYNGEE. Together with reference TRBV9 and TRBJ2-3, the CDR3 gives the full variable domain: DSGVTQTPKHLITATGQRVTLRCSPRSGDLSVYWYQQSLDQGLQFLIQYYNGEERAKGNILERFSAQQFPDLHSELNLSSLELGDSALYFCASSVVYWASGASTDTQYFGPGTRLTVL.

The rearrangement joins TRBV2 to TRBJ2-2, with 11 nucleotides matching TRBD2. The CDR3 has 18 amino acids. V dropped 5 bases and J dropped 4; count of bases not matched to a gene: 12. Germline loops: CDR1 SNHLY, CDR2 FYNNEI. The CDR3 coding sequence is TGTGCCAGCAGTTGGGGTAGCGGGGGGGCCGGGGGCACCGGGGAGCTGTTTTTT. Amino acid sequence: CASSWGSGGAGGTGELFF.

The J gene is TRBJ2-3, the V gene TRBV7-2; weak D call: TRBD2 (6 bases). The CDR3 extends over 17 amino acids. The V end was cut by 7 bases, the J end by 2 bases, with 22 bases between. CDR1 is SGHTA and CDR2 is FQGNSA in the germline V gene. CDR3 residues: CASNRLGGPGNTDTQYF. CDR3 nucleotide sequence: TGTGCCAGCAATCGTTTGGGAGGTCCCGGAAACACAGATACGCAGTATTTT.

The CDR3 protein is CASSEVGLAGDQETQYF. CDR3 bases: TGTGCCAGCAGTGAAGTGGGACTAGCGGGGGACCAAGAGACCCAGTACTTC. This chain links TRBV2 with TRBJ2-5; 14 nucleotides line up with TRBD2. Germline V CDR1 and CDR2: SNHLY, FYNNEI. This CDR3 contains 17 residues. V was clipped by 1 base and J by 0 bases; unmatched bases: 1.

The J gene is TRBJ2-1, the V gene TRBV5-4; TRBD2 aligns across 11 bases. J was trimmed by 3 bases and V by 4 bases; bases with no gene match: 9. This CDR3 is built from 17 residues. Germline CDR1 SGHNT, CDR2 YYREEE (reference sequence). The CDR3 loop reads CASSPGMGLADYNEQFF. CDR3 sequence (DNA): TGTGCCAGCAGCCCCGGCATGGGACTAGCGGACTACAATGAGCAGTTCTTC.

The V gene is TRBV2, the J gene TRBJ2-7, with a possible D match to TRBD2 (5 bases). Germline CDR1 SNHLY, CDR2 FYNNEI. V was clipped by 6 bases and J by 0 bases, with 15 bases between them. This CDR3 has 15 amino acids. The CDR3 DNA is TGTGCCAGCAGCCTCAGCGGTTCCGCCTCCTACGAGCAGTACTTC. Translated, it gives CASSLSGSASYEQYF. Together with reference TRBV2 and TRBJ2-7, the CDR3 gives the full variable domain: EPEVTQTPSHQVTQMGQEVILRCVPISNHLYFYWYRQILGQKVEFLVSFYNNEISEKSEIFDDQFSVERPDGSNFTLKIRSTKLEDSAMYFCASSLSGSASYEQYFGPGTRLTVT.

The chain is built from TRBV18 and TRBJ2-1, with 9 bases lining up with TRBD2. This CDR3 has 14 amino acids. V lost 2 bases to trimming and J lost 12 bases; unmatched junction nucleotides: 8. The germline CDR1 and CDR2 sequences are KGHSH and LQKENI. CDR3 residues: CASSPGGGGAGQFF. Here the CDR3 DNA reads TGTGCCAGCTCACCAGGCGGCGGGGGGGCCGGGCAGTTCTTC.

CDR3: CASSPQGATGYTF. For the CDR3, the DNA is TGTGCCAGCTCACCACAGGGGGCTACTGGCTACACCTTC. The chain combines TRBV18 with TRBJ1-2; 7 bases align to TRBD1. This CDR3 comprises 13 residues. V lost 1 base, J lost 7 bases, and 3 bases stayed unmatched. Germline CDR1 is KGHSH and CDR2 is LQKENI.

The chain recombines TRBV7-2 with TRBJ2-1; TRBD2 aligns across 10 bases. J was trimmed by 9 bases and V by 5 bases; bases with no gene match: 16. Germline CDR1 and CDR2: SGHTA and FQGNSA. The CDR3 is 17 residues long. The CDR3 bases are TGTGCCAGCAGCATCAAACAAAGCGGGGGGGTTGGCGCTGAGCAGTTCTTC. Its translation: CASSIKQSGGVGAEQFF.

This chain connects TRBV4-3 to TRBJ2-3; D possibly corresponds to TRBD2 (6 bases). The CDR3 is 15 residues long. Trimming took 0 bases from V and 6 from J, leaving 13 bases between them. Germline loops: CDR1 LGHNA, CDR2 YSLEER. This CDR3 reads CASSQEGGTLDTQYF. CDR3 DNA sequence: TGCGCCAGCAGCCAAGAAGGCGGGACGCTGGATACGCAGTATTTT.

This rearrangement joins TRBV7-9 to TRBJ2-5, with a possible D match to TRBD2 (6 bases). The CDR3 has 14 residues. The ends were cut back, 3 bases at V and 1 base at J, with 9 bases in the middle. CDR1 is SEHNR and CDR2 is FQNEAQ in the germline V gene (reference sequence). The CDR3 DNA is TGTGCCAGCAGCTTCCGGGACTTCCAAGAGACCCAGTACTTC. As protein: CASSFRDFQETQYF.

The chain carries TRBV9 and TRBJ1-6, with D unresolved. CDR1 is SGDLS, CDR2 YYNGEE, per germline. Trimming left V 0 bases short and J 9 bases short, with 13 bases between. The CDR3 is 15 residues long. The CDR3 sequence: CASSVDPVALSPLHF. Written as DNA, the CDR3 is TGTGCCAGCAGCGTAGACCCGGTTGCCCTTTCACCCCTCCACTTT.

The chain is built from TRBV2 and TRBJ1-2; a possible D gene is TRBD1 (6 bases). The V and J ends lost 5 bases and 5 bases respectively, with 9 bases between them. There are 12 residues in the CDR3. CDR1 is SNHLY and CDR2 is FYNNEI in the germline V gene. CDR3 sequence reads: CASSTTGYGYTF. The DNA for the CDR3 is TGTGCCAGCAGTACGACAGGTTATGGCTACACCTTC.

This rearrangement joins TRBV21-1 to TRBJ2-7; the DNA was not compared with TRBD1, the D call given in the table. TRBV21-1 has pseudogene status. The CDR3 contains 16 residues. This CDR3 is CASSKGTPDRTYEQYF. The CDR3 coding sequence is TGTGCCAGCAGCAAAGGCACCCCGGACAGGACCTACGAGCAGTACTTC.

V is TRBV7-2 and J is TRBJ1-2, with TRBD1 matching 9 bases. This CDR3 has 15 residues. CDR1 is SGHTA, CDR2 FQGNSA, per germline. V shed 4 bases and J 3 bases; nucleotides not matched to a gene: 6. CDR3 sequence (DNA): TGTGCCAGCAGCTGGTACGGACAGGGGCACTATGGCTACACCTTC. This encodes CASSWYGQGHYGYTF.

The genes are TRBV19 and TRBJ1-6; possibly TRBD1 for D (5 bases). V shed 7 bases and J shed 10 bases, with 14 bases lying between them. There are 13 residues in the CDR3. CDR1 LNHDA and CDR2 SQIVND come from the germline V gene (reference sequence). The CDR3 region has the DNA TGTGCCAGTATGGGGGGTCTGGGCTCACCCCTCCACTTT. Its translation: CASMGGLGSPLHF.

The chain is built from TRBV7-2 and TRBJ1-6; no clear D gene. The CDR3 contains 12 residues. The V end was cut by 3 bases, the J end by 6 bases, with 3 bases between. In germline, CDR1 is SGHTA, CDR2 FQGNSA. CDR3 in amino acids: CASSFLNSPLHF. The CDR3 DNA follows: TGTGCCAGCAGCTTCCTTAATTCACCCCTCCACTTT. The variable domain in full, with the rest retrieved from reference TRBV7-2 and TRBJ1-6, is GAGVSQSPSNKVTEKGKDVELRCDPISGHTALYWYRQSLGQGLEFLIYFQGNSAPDKSGLPSDRFSAERTGGSVSTLTIQRTQQEDSAVYLCASSFLNSPLHFGNGTRLTVT.

This sequence joins TRBV7-2 and TRBJ1-1; no definite D call. Germline CDR1 reads SGHTA; CDR2 reads FQGNSA. The germline V and J ends were trimmed by 5 bases and 1 base, with 8 bases remaining between them. The CDR3 is 13 amino acids. CDR3 region: CASSPGRNTEAFF. DNA of the CDR3: TGTGCCAGCAGCCCCGGGAGGAACACTGAAGCTTTCTTT.

The chain couples TRBV5-1 to TRBJ2-5, with 9 bases that match TRBD2. The CDR3 loop spans 15 amino acids. CDR1 and CDR2 (germline): SGHRS, YFSETQ. V was pared by 0 bases and J by 5 bases, with 5 bases of the junction left unmatched. The chain's CDR3 is CASSLGGTSLETQYF. The CDR3 DNA follows: TGCGCCAGCAGCTTGGGCGGGACTAGCTTGGAGACCCAGTACTTC.

The chain links TRBV4-3 to TRBJ2-7; D might be TRBD2 (6 bases). CDR1 is LGHNA and CDR2 is YSLEER in the germline V gene. The ends were cut back, 3 bases at V and 0 bases at J, with 15 bases in the middle. CDR3 length equals 16 residues. The CDR3 sequence: CASSQDSAGFSYEQYF. Here the CDR3 DNA reads TGCGCCAGCAGCCAGGACTCCGCGGGATTCTCCTACGAGCAGTACTTC.